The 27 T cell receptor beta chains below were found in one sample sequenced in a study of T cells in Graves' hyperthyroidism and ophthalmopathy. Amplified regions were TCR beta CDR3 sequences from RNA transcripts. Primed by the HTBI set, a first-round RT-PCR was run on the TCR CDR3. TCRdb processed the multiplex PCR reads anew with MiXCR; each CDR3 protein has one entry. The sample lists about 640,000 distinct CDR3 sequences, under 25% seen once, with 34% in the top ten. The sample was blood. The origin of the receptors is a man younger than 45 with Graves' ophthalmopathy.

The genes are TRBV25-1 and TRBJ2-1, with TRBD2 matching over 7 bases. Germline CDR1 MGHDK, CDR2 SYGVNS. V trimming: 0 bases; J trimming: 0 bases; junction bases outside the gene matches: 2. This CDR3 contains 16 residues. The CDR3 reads CASSEYRGSSYNEQFF. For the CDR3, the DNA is TGTGCCAGCAGTGAATATCGCGGGAGCTCCTACAATGAGCAGTTCTTC.

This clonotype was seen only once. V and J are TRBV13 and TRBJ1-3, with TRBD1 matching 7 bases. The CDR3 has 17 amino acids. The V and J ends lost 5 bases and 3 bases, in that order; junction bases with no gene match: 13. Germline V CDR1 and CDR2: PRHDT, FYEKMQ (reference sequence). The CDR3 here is CASSPPERGLDGNTIYF. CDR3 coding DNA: TGTGCCAGCAGCCCCCCCGAGAGGGGGCTGGATGGAAACACCATATATTTT.

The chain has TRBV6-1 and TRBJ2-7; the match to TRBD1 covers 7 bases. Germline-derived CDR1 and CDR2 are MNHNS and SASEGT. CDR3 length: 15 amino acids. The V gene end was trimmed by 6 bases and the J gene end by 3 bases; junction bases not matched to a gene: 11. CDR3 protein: CASSLPGTDHYEQYF. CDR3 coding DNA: TGTGCCAGCAGCCTGCCCGGGACAGACCACTACGAGCAGTACTTC.

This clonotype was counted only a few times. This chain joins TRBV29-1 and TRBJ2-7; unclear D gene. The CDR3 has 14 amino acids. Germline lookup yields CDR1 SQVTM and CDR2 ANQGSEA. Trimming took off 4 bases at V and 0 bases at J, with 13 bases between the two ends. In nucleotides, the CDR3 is TGCAGCGTTGGCAAAGGTCCCAGCTCCTACGAGCAGTACTTC. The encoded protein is CSVGKGPSSYEQYF.

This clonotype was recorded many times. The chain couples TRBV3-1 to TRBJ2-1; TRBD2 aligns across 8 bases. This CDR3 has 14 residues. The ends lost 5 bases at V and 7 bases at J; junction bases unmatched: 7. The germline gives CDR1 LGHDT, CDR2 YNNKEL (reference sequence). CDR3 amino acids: CASSDSGTLNEQFF. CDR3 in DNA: TGTGCCAGCAGCGATAGCGGGACTCTTAATGAGCAGTTCTTC.

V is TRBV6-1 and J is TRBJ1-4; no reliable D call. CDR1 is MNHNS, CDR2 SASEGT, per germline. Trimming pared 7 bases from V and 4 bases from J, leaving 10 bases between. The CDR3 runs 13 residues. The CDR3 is CASTQAVNEKLFF. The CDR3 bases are TGTGCCAGCACCCAGGCGGTTAATGAAAAACTGTTTTTT.

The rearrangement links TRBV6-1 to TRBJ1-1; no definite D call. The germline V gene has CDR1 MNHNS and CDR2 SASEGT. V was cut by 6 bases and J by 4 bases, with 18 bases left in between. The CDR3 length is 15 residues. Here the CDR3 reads CASSVAKVRGTEAFF. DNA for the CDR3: TGTGCCAGCAGCGTCGCCAAGGTACGGGGCACTGAAGCTTTCTTT.

CDR3 DNA sequence: TGCAGTGCTCCAGCGGAGGTAACCTACGAGCAGTACTTC. Translating gives CSAPAEVTYEQYF. The chain carries TRBV20-1 and TRBJ2-7, with D maybe TRBD2 (5 bases). Trimming stripped 5 bases from V and 2 bases from J, with 13 bases between. The CDR3 totals 13 residues. Per germline, CDR1 DFQATT and CDR2 SNEGSKA (reference sequence).

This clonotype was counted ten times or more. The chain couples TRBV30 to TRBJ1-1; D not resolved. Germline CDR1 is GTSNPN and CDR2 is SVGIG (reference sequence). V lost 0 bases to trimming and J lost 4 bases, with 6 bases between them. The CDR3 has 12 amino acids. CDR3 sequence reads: CAWSVTGTEAFF. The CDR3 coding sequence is TGTGCCTGGAGTGTAACCGGCACTGAAGCTTTCTTT. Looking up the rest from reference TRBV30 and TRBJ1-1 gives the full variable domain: SQTIHQWPATLVQPVGSPLSLECTVEGTSNPNLYWYRQAAGRGLQLLFYSVGIGQISSEVPQNLSASRPQDRQFILSSKKLLLSDSGFYLCAWSVTGTEAFFGQGTRLTVV.

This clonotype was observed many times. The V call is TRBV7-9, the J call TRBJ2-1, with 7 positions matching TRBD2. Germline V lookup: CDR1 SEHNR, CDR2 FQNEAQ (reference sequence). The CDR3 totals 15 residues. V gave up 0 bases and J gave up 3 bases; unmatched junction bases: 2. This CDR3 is CASSLAGGIYNEQFF. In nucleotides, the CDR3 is TGTGCCAGCAGCTTAGCGGGAGGGATCTACAATGAGCAGTTCTTC.

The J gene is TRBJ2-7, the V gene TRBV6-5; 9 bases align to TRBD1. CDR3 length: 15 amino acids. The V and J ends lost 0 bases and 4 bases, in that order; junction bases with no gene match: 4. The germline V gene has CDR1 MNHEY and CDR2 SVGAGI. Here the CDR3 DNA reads TGTGCCAGCAGTTACTCGAAACAGGGGGCTTACGAGCAGTACTTC. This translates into CASSYSKQGAYEQYF.

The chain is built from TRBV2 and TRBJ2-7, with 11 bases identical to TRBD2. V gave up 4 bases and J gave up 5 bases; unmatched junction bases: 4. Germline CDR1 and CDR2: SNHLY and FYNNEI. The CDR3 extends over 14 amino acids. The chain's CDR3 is CASSASGRLHEQYF. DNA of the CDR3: TGTGCCAGCAGTGCTAGCGGGAGGCTCCACGAGCAGTACTTC.

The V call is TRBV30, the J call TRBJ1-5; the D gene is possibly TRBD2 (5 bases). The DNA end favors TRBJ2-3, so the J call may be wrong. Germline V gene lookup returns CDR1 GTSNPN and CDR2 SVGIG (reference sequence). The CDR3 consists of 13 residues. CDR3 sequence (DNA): TGTGCCTGGAGTTATCCTAGCAATCAGCCCCAGTATTTT. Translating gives CAWSYPSNQPQYF.

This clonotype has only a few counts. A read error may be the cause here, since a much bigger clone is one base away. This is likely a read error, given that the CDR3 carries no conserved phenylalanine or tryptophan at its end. The DNA for the CDR3 is TGTGCCAGCTCTCCGGTCAGCACTGAAGCTTTCCTT. This encodes CASSPVSTEAFL. The chain combines TRBV18 with TRBJ1-1; D is unresolved. Per the germline V gene, CDR1 is KGHSH and CDR2 is LQKENI. This CDR3 has 12 residues. Trimming took off 6 bases at V and 4 bases at J, with 9 bases between the two ends.

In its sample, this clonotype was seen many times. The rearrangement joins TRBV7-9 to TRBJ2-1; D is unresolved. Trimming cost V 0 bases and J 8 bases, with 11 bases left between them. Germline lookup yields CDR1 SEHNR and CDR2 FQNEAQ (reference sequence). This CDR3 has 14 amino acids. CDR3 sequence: CASSLAGPVDEQFF. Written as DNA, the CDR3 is TGTGCCAGCAGCTTAGCCGGCCCCGTCGATGAGCAGTTCTTC.

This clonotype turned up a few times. This CDR3 reads CAWSLAANSPLHF. The CDR3, as DNA: TGTGCCTGGAGTTTGGCTGCTAATTCACCCCTCCACTTT. J is TRBJ1-6 and V is TRBV30, with D hard to call. Trimming removed 2 bases at V and 6 bases at J, with 8 bases between. CDR1 is GTSNPN and CDR2 is SVGIG in the germline V gene (reference sequence). The CDR3 extends over 13 amino acids. The full variable domain, its missing parts supplied by reference TRBV30 and TRBJ1-6, is SQTIHQWPATLVQPVGSPLSLECTVEGTSNPNLYWYRQAAGRGLQLLFYSVGIGQISSEVPQNLSASRPQDRQFILSSKKLLLSDSGFYLCAWSLAANSPLHFGNGTRLTVT.

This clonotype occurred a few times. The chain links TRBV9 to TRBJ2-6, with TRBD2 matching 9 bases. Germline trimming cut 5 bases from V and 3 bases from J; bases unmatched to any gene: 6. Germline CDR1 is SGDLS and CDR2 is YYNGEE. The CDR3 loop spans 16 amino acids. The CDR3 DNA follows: TGTGCCAGCAGTTTAGCGGGGGCGGGTGGGGCCAACGTCCTGACTTTC. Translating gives CASSLAGAGGANVLTF.

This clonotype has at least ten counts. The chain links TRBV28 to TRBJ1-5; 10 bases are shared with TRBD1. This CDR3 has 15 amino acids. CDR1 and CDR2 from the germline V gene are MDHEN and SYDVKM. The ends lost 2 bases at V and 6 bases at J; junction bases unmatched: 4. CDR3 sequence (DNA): TGTGCCAGCAGTTTAGGGGGACAGGGGCGTCAGCCCCAGCATTTT. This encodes CASSLGGQGRQPQHF.

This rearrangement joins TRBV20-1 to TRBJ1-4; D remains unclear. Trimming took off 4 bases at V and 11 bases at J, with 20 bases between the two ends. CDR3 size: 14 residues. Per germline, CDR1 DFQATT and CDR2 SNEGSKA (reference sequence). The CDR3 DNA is TGCAGTGCTATGACGGCCGCGGGGAGTAGTAAACTGTTTTTT. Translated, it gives CSAMTAAGSSKLFF.

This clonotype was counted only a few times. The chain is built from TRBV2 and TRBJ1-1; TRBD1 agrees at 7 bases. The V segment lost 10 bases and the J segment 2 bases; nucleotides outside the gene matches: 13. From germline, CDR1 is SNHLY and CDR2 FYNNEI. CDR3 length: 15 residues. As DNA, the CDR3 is TGTGCCACCAGAAATCCGGGGACAGCCAACACTGAAGCTTTCTTT. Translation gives CATRNPGTANTEAFF.

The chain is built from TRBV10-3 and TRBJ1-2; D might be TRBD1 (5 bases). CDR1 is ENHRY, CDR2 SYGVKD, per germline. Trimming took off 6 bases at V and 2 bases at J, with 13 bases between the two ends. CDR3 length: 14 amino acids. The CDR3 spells CAIRGEGANYGYTF. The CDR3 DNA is TGTGCCATCAGGGGGGAAGGGGCCAACTATGGCTACACCTTC.

Written as DNA, the CDR3 is TGTGCCAGCAGTCCATGGGCCTCAGGACGACAAGAGACCCAGTACTTC. This gives the protein CASSPWASGRQETQYF. V and J are TRBV27 and TRBJ2-5; D unclear. The CDR3 sequence is 16 residues long. V shed 5 bases and J shed 2 bases, with 18 bases lying between them. Germline V lookup: CDR1 MNHEY, CDR2 SMNVEV (reference sequence).

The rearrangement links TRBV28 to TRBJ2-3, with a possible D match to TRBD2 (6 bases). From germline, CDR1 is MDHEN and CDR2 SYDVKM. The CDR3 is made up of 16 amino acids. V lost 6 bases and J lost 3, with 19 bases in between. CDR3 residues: CASSLLLGGITDTQYF. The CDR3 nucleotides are TGTGCCAGCAGCCTCCTCCTGGGGGGTATAACAGATACGCAGTATTTT.

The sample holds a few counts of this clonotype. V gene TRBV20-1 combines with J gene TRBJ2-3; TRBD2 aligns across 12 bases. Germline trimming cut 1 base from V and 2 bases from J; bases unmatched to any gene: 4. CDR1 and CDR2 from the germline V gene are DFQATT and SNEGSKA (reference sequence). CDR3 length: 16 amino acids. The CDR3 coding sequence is TGCAGTGCTAGAGGGGCTAGCGGGAGGGCCACAGATACGCAGTATTTT. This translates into CSARGASGRATDTQYF.

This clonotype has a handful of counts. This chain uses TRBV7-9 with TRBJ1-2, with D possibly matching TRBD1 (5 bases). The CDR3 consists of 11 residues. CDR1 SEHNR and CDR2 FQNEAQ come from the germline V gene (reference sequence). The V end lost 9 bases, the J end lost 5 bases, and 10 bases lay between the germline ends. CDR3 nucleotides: TGTGCCAGTACGGGGGGTTATGGCTACACCTTC. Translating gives CASTGGYGYTF.

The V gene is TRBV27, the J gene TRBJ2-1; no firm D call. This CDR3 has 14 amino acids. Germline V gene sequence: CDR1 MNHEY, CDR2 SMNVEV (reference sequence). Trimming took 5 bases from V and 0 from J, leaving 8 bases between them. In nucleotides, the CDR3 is TGTGCCAGCAGTGGCTATCGCTCCTACAATGAGCAGTTCTTC. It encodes CASSGYRSYNEQFF.

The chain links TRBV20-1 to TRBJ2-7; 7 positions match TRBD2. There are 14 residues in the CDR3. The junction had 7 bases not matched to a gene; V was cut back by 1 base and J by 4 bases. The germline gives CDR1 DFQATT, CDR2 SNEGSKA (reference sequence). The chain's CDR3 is CSARVRREIYEQYF. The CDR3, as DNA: TGCAGTGCTAGAGTGAGGCGGGAGATTTACGAGCAGTACTTC.